Each of the 10 T cell receptor beta chains below was sequenced from the same sample in a study of OX40 agonist ivuxolimab in advanced cancers. The repertoire was sequenced with immunoSEQ multiplex PCR; TCRdb's copy has only in-frame clones and lacks some. Here the sample spans roughly 86,000 clones, 70% to 90% being singletons. This sample comprised CD4+ or CD8+ T cells sorted from blood, obtained in a trial of the OX40 agonist ivuxolimab. The receptor set was obtained from an adult with an advanced solid tumor such as melanoma, head and neck, liver or kidney cancer.

CDR3 residues: CASSLTLAGKSTDTQYF. The DNA of the CDR3 is TGTGCCAGCAGTTTGACTCTAGCGGGGAAAAGCACAGATACGCAGTATTTT. The gene calls are TRBV28 and TRBJ2-3, with 9 bases matching TRBD2. The CDR3 is made up of 17 amino acids. The ends lost 3 bases at V and 0 bases at J; junction bases unmatched: 7. The germline V gene has CDR1 MDHEN and CDR2 SYDVKM.

The chain employs TRBV7-2 and TRBJ2-3; D unclear. This CDR3 has 16 amino acids. V lost 1 base, J lost 4 bases, and 15 bases lay in between. Germline CDR1 reads SGHTA; CDR2 reads FQGNSA. The chain's CDR3 is CASSLEAPLGADTQYF. The CDR3 bases are TGTGCCAGCAGCTTAGAAGCCCCCCTTGGGGCAGATACGCAGTATTTT. Full variable domain (rest looked up from reference TRBV7-2 and TRBJ2-3): GAGVSQSPSNKVTEKGKDVELRCDPISGHTALYWYRQSLGQGLEFLIYFQGNSAPDKSGLPSDRFSAERTGGSVSTLTIQRTQQEDSAVYLCASSLEAPLGADTQYFGPGTRLTVL.

The chain uses TRBV11-2 and TRBJ1-2; D gene uncertain. CDR3 length: 14 amino acids. Per germline, CDR1 SGHAT and CDR2 FQNNGV. V lost 7 bases and J lost 8, with 20 bases in between. The CDR3 reads CASTYHKSTIGYTF. The CDR3 DNA follows: TGTGCCAGCACCTATCACAAATCTACTATCGGCTACACCTTC.

The rearrangement uses TRBV2 and TRBJ2-3, with 8 positions matching TRBD1. The CDR3 is 16 amino acids. Germline lookup yields CDR1 SNHLY and CDR2 FYNNEI. V shed 4 bases and J 2 bases; nucleotides not matched to a gene: 8. DNA of the CDR3: TGTGCCAGCAGTGTACTAGCTCAGGGGGCCACAGATACGCAGTATTTT. The encoded protein is CASSVLAQGATDTQYF.

J is TRBJ1-2 and V is TRBV18, with D possibly matching TRBD1 (5 bases). Germline CDR1 KGHSH, CDR2 LQKENI. The CDR3 runs 14 residues. Trimming pared 2 bases from V and 1 base from J, leaving 8 bases between. The CDR3 loop is CASSPGADNYGYTF. CDR3 in DNA: TGTGCCAGCTCACCAGGGGCAGATAACTATGGCTACACCTTC.

The chain joins TRBV6-5 to TRBJ2-1, with D possibly being TRBD2 (5 bases). Trimming left V 6 bases short and J 9 bases short, with 21 bases between. The CDR3 covers 15 residues. CDR1 MNHEY and CDR2 SVGAGI come from the germline V gene. The CDR3, as DNA: TGTGCCAGCAGCCACGGGATGGCCCCGAGCGGTGAGCAGTTCTTC. Translated: CASSHGMAPSGEQFF.

This chain links TRBV7-9 with TRBJ1-1, with D perhaps matching TRBD1 (5 bases). Germline CDR1 and CDR2: SEHNR and FQNEAQ (reference sequence). CDR3 length: 10 amino acids. V was shortened by 11 bases and J by 4 bases, with 8 bases between the two germline ends. Here the CDR3 reads CAWGGTEAFF. DNA for the CDR3: TGTGCCTGGGGGGGCACTGAAGCTTTCTTT. Filled out from reference TRBV7-9 and TRBJ1-1, the complete variable domain reads DTGVSQNPRHKITKRGQNVTFRCDPISEHNRLYWYRQTLGQGPEFLTYFQNEAQLEKSRLLSDRFSAERPKGSFSTLEIQRTEQGDSAMYLCAWGGTEAFFGQGTRLTVV.

The V call is TRBV6-1, the J call TRBJ2-1; D may be TRBD2 (6 bases). The germline V gene encodes CDR1 MNHNS and CDR2 SASEGT. The CDR3 contains 12 residues. V lost 1 base and J 9 bases, leaving 7 bases between the germline ends. The CDR3 loop is CASSEVGGEQFF. In DNA, the CDR3 is TGTGCCAGCAGTGAAGTGGGGGGTGAGCAGTTCTTC.

This clone came up a few times. This chain uses TRBV2 with TRBJ1-2; 7 bases align to TRBD1. Germline values: CDR1 SNHLY, CDR2 FYNNEI. CDR3 length equals 13 residues. The V and J ends lost 5 bases and 4 bases, in that order; junction bases with no gene match: 4. The CDR3 DNA is TGTGCCAGCAGTCAGGGACAGACCTATGGCTACACCTTC. It is translated as CASSQGQTYGYTF.

For the CDR3, the DNA is TGTGCCAGCAGCTTAGGAGGGGGGCTCCGAGGCTACACCTTC. This sequence encodes CASSLGGGLRGYTF. The chain uses TRBV7-9 and TRBJ1-2, with D perhaps TRBD1 (6 bases). The CDR3 has 14 amino acids. Germline V gene data show CDR1 as SEHNR and CDR2 as FQNEAQ (reference sequence). The V gene lost 1 base and the J gene lost 8 bases, with 14 bases spanning the gap.